This T cell receptor (beta chain) appears in the sequencing data of a study of blood T cell repertoires in COVID-19 (dated by TCRdb to about 2020). About the study as a whole: Collaborator samples came from the United States, Italy and Spain and covered acute and convalescent phases of COVID-19. Subjects who had been exposed to COVID-19, were actively infected with it, or had recovered from it provided the deeply sampled blood TCRbeta repertoires that made up the dataset. The prospective study material was composed of cDNA or gDNA derived from T cells, B-cell-depleted T cells, or PBMCs. The samples were drawn from the first 160 participants of the ongoing ImmuneRACE study and from 950 to 1,500 subjects provided by 6 global collaborators. The repertoires were released in a freely available public database intended as a resource for research on the immune response to SARS-CoV-2. Where available, HLA class I and class II types were obtained from metadata supplied by the sample provider rather than from assay-based typing. Nearly every sample came with metadata listing a de-identified subject ID, COVID-19 status, age in years and sex. General study outcomes and caveats: The quantity of clinical and demographic metadata differed by source and by participant and was supplied without curation.

TCRbeta CDR3 regions were amplified from genomic DNA using the immunoSEQ Assay, a bias-controlled multiplex PCR. Turning to the authors' computational methods: The number of nucleated cells in each sample was estimated from the amplification of reference gene primers within the assay. To quantify the absolute abundance of each unique TCRbeta CDR3 rearrangement, sequence reads were collapsed and filtered. Productive Simpson clonality was computed per sample as the square root of Simpson's diversity index over productive rearrangements. TCRdb carries this immuneACCESS record with in-frame sequences only. Its versions omit some clonotypes, under half of them owing to an unresolved V gene in the studies checked, with the rest unexplained. V and J calls and clone size are given by that table; D and trimming were obtained from the DNA. The sample data list 200,000 to 250,000 clones, and roughly 85% of these were observed just once. The ten most abundant clones make up over 2% of the sample.

One collaborating source in Seattle enrolled patients during active infection and followed them longitudinally through the course of disease. Each collaborating institution followed its own protocols to collect whole blood in K2EDTA tubes. For TCRbeta analysis, collaborators shipped samples as frozen whole blood, isolated PBMCs, or DNA extracted from either of those sample types. In the case of this clone: Its antigen remains unidentified. No base quality information exists; no much larger clone differs at one position.

Including the terminal cysteine and phenylalanine, the CDR3 comprises 13 residues. This entry keeps only the CDR3 DNA: 39 bases, framed from base 1. As encoded in the germline V gene (reference sequence), CDR1 is SGHNT while CDR2 is YYREEE. The junction shows trimming of 2 bases on V and 10 bases on J, plus 15 bases between the germline ends. The rearranged segments are TRBV5-4 and TRBJ1-2; the D segment cannot be called with confidence. The receptor was isolated from a woman in her sixties or seventies with COVID-19, enrolled during active disease. Sequenced input: peripheral blood. The CDR3 region has the sequence CASSLTRRGDYTF. The DNA sequence is as follows: TGTGCCAGCAGCTTAACTCGGAGAGGAGACTACACCTTC.